This passage covers 25 T cell receptor beta chains from one sample sequenced in a study of beta chain features in type 1 diabetes. Sequencing targeted expressed TCRB transcripts, as all isolated RNA had been reverse transcribed. Some clones are missing from TCRdb's copy, which holds only in-frame ones; the method was immunoSEQ multiplex PCR. The sample includes 350,000 to 450,000 clones, less than 15% of them seen just once. Input material: naive CD4+ T cells from blood. The receptors come from a young woman in good health.

This clone was recorded a few times. V gene TRBV18 combines with J gene TRBJ1-1; possible D gene TRBD1, 5 bases. Germline-derived CDR1 and CDR2 are KGHSH and LQKENI. The V gene lost 1 base and the J gene lost 6 bases, with 15 bases spanning the gap. The CDR3 extends over 15 amino acids. The CDR3, as DNA: TGTGCCAGCTCACCACACGACAGATGGGGCCCTGAAGCTTTCTTT. It is translated as CASSPHDRWGPEAFF.

This clone was found a few times. V gene TRBV5-1 combines with J gene TRBJ2-1, with 10 bases that match TRBD2. V dropped 4 bases and J dropped 0; count of bases not matched to a gene: 1. CDR1 and CDR2 from the germline V gene are SGHRS and YFSETQ. CDR3 length: 15 amino acids. CDR3 coding DNA: TGCGCCAGCAGCGCTAGCGGGAGCTCCTACAATGAGCAGTTCTTC. Protein sequence: CASSASGSSYNEQFF.

The chain is built from TRBV28 and TRBJ2-7; D unclear. Germline loops: CDR1 MDHEN, CDR2 SYDVKM. The CDR3 contains 15 residues. Between the trimmed V and J ends, which lost 4 bases and 1 base, there was a span of 14 bases. CDR3 sequence: CASSSLLHDSYEQYF. In DNA form, the CDR3 reads TGTGCCAGCAGTTCCCTATTGCACGATTCCTACGAGCAGTACTTC.

A few counts support this clone. The rearrangement uses TRBV10-3 and TRBJ2-3, with unresolved D. Germline V gene data show CDR1 as ENHRY and CDR2 as SYGVKD. The CDR3 totals 12 residues. V lost 1 base, J lost 6 bases, and 5 bases lay in between. The CDR3 region has the DNA TGTGCCATCAGTGAGTTACTCGATACGCAGTATTTT. Translation: CAISELLDTQYF.

This clone turned up a few times. The rearrangement joins TRBV29-1 to TRBJ1-4; TRBD1 aligns across 9 bases. The V segment lost 7 bases and the J segment 12 bases; nucleotides outside the gene matches: 3. Per the germline V gene, CDR1 is SQVTM and CDR2 is ANQGSEA. The CDR3 loop spans 10 amino acids. The CDR3 sequence: CSAGDRELFF. The CDR3 region has the DNA TGCAGCGCCGGGGACAGGGAACTGTTTTTT.

The rearrangement joins TRBV5-1 to TRBJ2-7, with TRBD2 matching over 7 bases. Germline-derived CDR1 and CDR2 are SGHRS and YFSETQ. The CDR3 consists of 17 residues. The J segment lost 1 base and the V segment lost 0 bases, leaving 10 bases of the junction unmatched. In nucleotides, the CDR3 is TGCGCCAGCAGCTTGGGGGGATGGCGGACTAGTTCCTACGAGCAGTACTTC. Its translation is CASSLGGWRTSSYEQYF. Variable domain in full (rest from reference TRBV5-1 and TRBJ2-7): KAGVTQTPRYLIKTRGQQVTLSCSPISGHRSVSWYQQTPGQGLQFLFEYFSETQRNKGNFPGRFSGRQFSNSRSEMNVSTLELGDSALYLCASSLGGWRTSSYEQYFGPGTRLTVT.

This clone turned up a few times. The chain couples TRBV5-1 to TRBJ2-5, with D maybe TRBD1 (5 bases). This CDR3 spans 14 amino acids. Germline CDR1 is SGHRS and CDR2 is YFSETQ. Deletions cut 4 bases from V and 4 bases from J, with 14 bases between. CDR3 DNA: TGCGCCAGCAGCCCTACAGGCGGTCGAGAGACCCAGTACTTC. This sequence encodes CASSPTGGRETQYF.

This clone was counted only a few times. This chain joins TRBV5-1 and TRBJ2-1, with a weak D call TRBD1 (6 bases). With 2 bases removed from V and 12 bases from J, the gap between germline ends came to 15 bases. The CDR3 length is 13 residues. Germline V gives CDR1 SGHRS, CDR2 YFSETQ. CDR3 nucleotide sequence: TGCGCCAGCAGCTTACAGGGTGAGCGCGGGCAGTTCTTC. Translation gives CASSLQGERGQFF. Full variable domain (remainder filled in from reference TRBV5-1 and TRBJ2-1): KAGVTQTPRYLIKTRGQQVTLSCSPISGHRSVSWYQQTPGQGLQFLFEYFSETQRNKGNFPGRFSGRQFSNSRSEMNVSTLELGDSALYLCASSLQGERGQFFGPGTRLTVL.

This clone was seen only a few times. J is TRBJ2-7 and V is TRBV23-1; TRBD1 might be the D (6 bases). Being an ORF, TRBV23-1 has a function that is uncertain. With 3 bases removed from V and 0 bases from J, the gap between germline ends came to 15 bases. This CDR3 is 16 amino acids long. The CDR3 coding sequence is TGCGCCAGCAGTCAGAAATACCAGGGGTGCTCCTACGAGCAGTACTTC. Encoded protein: CASSQKYQGCSYEQYF.

This clone was detected a few times. V is TRBV30 and J is TRBJ2-7; maybe TRBD2 (6 bases). The CDR3 runs 14 residues. Trimming took 4 bases from V and 3 from J, leaving 16 bases between them. CDR1 is GTSNPN and CDR2 is SVGIG in the germline V gene (reference sequence). CDR3 DNA sequence: TGTGCCTGGAAGGCTGGAGCGGGTTACTACGAGCAGTACTTC. Its protein is CAWKAGAGYYEQYF.

This chain joins TRBV30 and TRBJ2-7, with TRBD2 matching over 7 bases. The germline gives CDR1 GTSNPN, CDR2 SVGIG (reference sequence). CDR3 length: 11 amino acids. V lost 8 bases to trimming and J lost 4 bases; unmatched junction nucleotides: 5. In DNA form, the CDR3 reads TGTGCCGGGGGAGGGGTGTACGAGCAGTACTTC. Protein sequence: CAGGGVYEQYF.

This clone was counted a few times. The chain links TRBV15 to TRBJ2-1; TRBD2 might be the D (6 bases). V was clipped by 0 bases and J by 8 bases, with 14 bases between them. Germline loops: CDR1 LNHNV, CDR2 YYDKDF (reference sequence). The CDR3 sequence is 15 residues long. The CDR3 is CATSRDGWTIDEQFF. The CDR3, as DNA: TGTGCCACCAGCAGAGATGGCTGGACTATTGATGAGCAGTTCTTC.

This clone was seen once. The CDR3 bases are TGTGCCTGGGAGGTAGGGGGAACTGAAGCTTTCTTT. It translates to CAWEVGGTEAFF. The chain is built from TRBV30 and TRBJ1-1; tentatively, D is TRBD1 (6 bases). Germline CDR1 reads GTSNPN; CDR2 reads SVGIG (reference sequence). The CDR3 extends over 12 amino acids. Deletions cut 5 bases from V and 5 bases from J, with 12 bases between.

CDR3 amino acids: CASSQGGQGSDGYTF. CDR3 in DNA: TGCGCCAGCAGCCAAGGGGGACAGGGGAGTGATGGCTACACCTTC. The rearrangement uses TRBV4-3 and TRBJ1-2; 10 nucleotides line up with TRBD1. This CDR3 spans 15 amino acids. Germline V gene lookup returns CDR1 LGHNA and CDR2 YSLEER. V gave up 1 base and J gave up 6 bases; unmatched junction bases: 5.

This clone was observed a few times. The chain joins TRBV4-2 to TRBJ2-7; D may be TRBD2 (5 bases). Germline CDR1 LGHNA, CDR2 YNFKEQ. Trimming left V 1 base short and J 0 bases short, with 7 bases between. The CDR3 spans 14 residues. The CDR3, as DNA: TGTGCCAGCAGCCAAGGGAGGAGCTCCTACGAGCAGTACTTC. It encodes CASSQGRSSYEQYF.

V gene TRBV30 combines with J gene TRBJ2-5; D may be TRBD2 (6 bases). CDR1 GTSNPN and CDR2 SVGIG come from the germline V gene (reference sequence). The CDR3 has 14 residues. Trimming stripped 1 base from V and 5 bases from J, with 14 bases between. The CDR3 DNA is TGTGCCTGGAGTGCGGGACTGGGCGGTGAGACCCAGTACTTC. Translation: CAWSAGLGGETQYF. Full variable domain (remainder filled in from reference TRBV30 and TRBJ2-5): SQTIHQWPATLVQPVGSPLSLECTVEGTSNPNLYWYRQAAGRGLQLLFYSVGIGQISSEVPQNLSASRPQDRQFILSSKKLLLSDSGFYLCAWSAGLGGETQYFGPGTRLLVL.

The J gene is TRBJ2-5, the V gene TRBV4-3; D is undetermined. The J call may be incorrect, as the DNA end agrees better with TRBJ2-7. CDR3 size: 15 residues. Looked up from germline, CDR1 is LGHNA and CDR2 is YSLEER. CDR3 region: CASSQVKPGNYEQYF. The CDR3 region has the DNA TGCGCCAGCAGCCAAGTAAAGCCAGGAAATTACGAGCAGTACTTC.

J is TRBJ2-5 and V is TRBV20-1; D ambiguous. The CDR3 totals 11 residues. The V gene's germline CDR1 is DFQATT and CDR2 SNEGSKA (reference sequence). Trimming shortened V by 3 bases and J by 2 bases, and 4 bases separated the two germline ends. The CDR3, as DNA: TGCAGTGCTAGTAGTCAAGAGACCCAGTACTTC. Its protein product is CSASSQETQYF.

This clone was counted only a few times. The chain combines TRBV7-2 with TRBJ2-3; 9 bases are a match to TRBD2. The V gene end was trimmed by 1 base and the J gene end by 5 bases; junction bases not matched to a gene: 7. The CDR3 extends over 16 amino acids. Per germline, CDR1 SGHTA and CDR2 FQGNSA. Here the CDR3 DNA reads TGTGCCAGCAGCTTAGATCCTAGCGGGGCCCGAGATACGCAGTATTTT. Encoded protein: CASSLDPSGARDTQYF.

The chain employs TRBV9 and TRBJ2-3, with D uncertain. The CDR3 sequence is 12 residues long. The germline V and J ends were trimmed by 0 bases and 6 bases, with 5 bases remaining between them. Germline lookup yields CDR1 SGDLS and CDR2 YYNGEE. CDR3 DNA sequence: TGTGCCAGCAGCGTAGATCAGGATACGCAGTATTTT. Amino acid sequence: CASSVDQDTQYF.

This clone was detected a few times. The V call is TRBV30, the J call TRBJ2-7; a possible D gene is TRBD1 (5 bases). Trimming took 0 bases from V and 2 from J, leaving 11 bases between them. Per the germline V gene, CDR1 is GTSNPN and CDR2 is SVGIG (reference sequence). The CDR3 runs 14 residues. The CDR3 sequence: CAWSVGVRAYEQYF. The CDR3 DNA is TGTGCCTGGAGTGTAGGGGTTAGGGCCTACGAGCAGTACTTC.

V gene TRBV9 combines with J gene TRBJ2-7; 8 bases fit TRBD2. Germline V gene lookup returns CDR1 SGDLS and CDR2 YYNGEE. Trimming removed 0 bases from V and 7 bases from J; junction bases left unmatched: 6. The CDR3 totals 14 residues. The CDR3 sequence: CASSVGSGSGEQYF. CDR3 nucleotides: TGTGCCAGCAGCGTAGGAAGCGGGAGTGGGGAGCAGTACTTC.

This clone came up a few times. This chain joins TRBV7-6 and TRBJ2-3; 9 bases map to TRBD2. This CDR3 comprises 16 residues. Unmatched junction bases numbered 6, after V lost 5 bases and J lost 0 bases. CDR1 is SGHVS, CDR2 FNYEAQ, per germline. The CDR3, as DNA: TGTGCCAGCAGCATAACCGGGACTAGCAGCACAGATACGCAGTATTTT. It encodes CASSITGTSSTDTQYF.

The chain combines TRBV5-4 with TRBJ1-3; 12 bases align to TRBD1. V was pared by 6 bases and J by 3 bases, with 7 bases of the junction left unmatched. Germline CDR1 and CDR2: SGHNT and YYREEE (reference sequence). The CDR3 contains 16 residues. In DNA, the CDR3 is TGTGCCAGCACACCGGGACAGGGGGCGCTTGGAAACACCATATATTTT. It codes for CASTPGQGALGNTIYF.

This clone was picked up a small number of times. The chain's CDR3 is CASSPGTRMPNEQFF. The CDR3 DNA reads as TGCGCCAGCAGCCCCGGGACTAGAATGCCTAATGAGCAGTTCTTC. The V gene is TRBV5-1, the J gene TRBJ2-1, with 8 bases aligning to TRBD2. V lost 4 bases to trimming and J lost 7 bases; unmatched junction nucleotides: 10. The CDR3 length is 15 residues. Per germline, CDR1 SGHRS and CDR2 YFSETQ.